The sequence of this T cell receptor (beta chain) was determined in a study of OX40 agonist ivuxolimab in advanced cancers. Study summary: Partial responses were achieved by three patients, one with hepatocellular carcinoma and two with cutaneous melanoma. Findings and limits, study-wide: Antigen specificity of clonally expanded peripheral T cells was not established.

TCRdb's table, derived via immunoSEQ multiplex PCR, lists solely in-frame clones and lacks some. The sample has around 68,000 clones, approximately 89% seen once. Patients were ruled out by autoimmune disease history or systemic immunosuppression. On this clone itself: Its antigen is undetermined.

Trimming left V 2 bases short and J 1 base short, with 11 bases between. Germline CDR1 is SQVTM and CDR2 is ANQGSEA. This CDR3 spans 14 amino acids. The chain joins TRBV29-1 to TRBJ1-1; no firm D call. This receptor was taken from an adult with an advanced solid tumor such as melanoma, head and neck, liver or kidney cancer. The sample was CD4+ or CD8+ T cells sorted from blood, taken in a trial of the OX40 agonist ivuxolimab. CDR3 DNA sequence: TGCAGCGTTGAACATATTATCTCGAACACTGAAGCTTTCTTT. This sequence encodes CSVEHIISNTEAFF.